This record looks at one T cell receptor (beta chain) sequence and its context. These data originate in a study of blood T cell repertoires in COVID-19. This CDR3 contains 14 residues. Germline V gene sequence: CDR1 SGHRS, CDR2 YFSETQ. The V gene lost 0 bases and the J gene lost 6 bases, with 10 bases spanning the gap. As handled by the study authors: Scientists estimated how many nucleated cells there were by amplifying reference gene primers. Data came from immunoSEQ multiplex PCR; TCRdb stores just in-frame clones and leaves some out. That table supplies the V and J calls and clone size; D and trimming were determined from the DNA. Here the sample spans about 70,000 clones, 87% being singletons.

The chain joins TRBV5-1 to TRBJ2-1; D unresolved. The sequenced material came from peripheral blood. The receptor comes from a man over 45 with active COVID-19. The CDR3 DNA sequence: TGCGCCAGCAGCTTGGGCGCCGTAATCAATGAGCAGTTCTTC. Amino acids: CASSLGAVINEQFF.